Shown below are 29 T cell receptor beta chains from a single sample sequenced in a study of T cells in Graves' hyperthyroidism and ophthalmopathy. Amplification of TCR beta CDR3 regions used RNA as the template. The HTBI primer set served for first-round RT-PCR of the TCR CDR3. From the multiplex PCR reads, TCRdb called clonotypes with MiXCR, one entry per CDR3 protein. The table includes 390,000 or so distinct CDR3 sequences, about 15% detected once. What was sequenced was blood. The receptors derive from a man in his late teens or twenties with Graves' ophthalmopathy.

This clonotype was seen a handful of times. The V gene is TRBV15, the J gene TRBJ1-6; 7 nucleotides line up with TRBD1. CDR1 LNHNV and CDR2 YYDKDF come from the germline V gene (reference sequence). This CDR3 spans 15 amino acids. V was clipped by 0 bases and J by 8 bases; unmatched bases: 4. CDR3 DNA: TGTGCCACCAGCAGAGAACTCACAGGGGATTCACCCCTCCACTTT. Amino acid sequence: CATSRELTGDSPLHF.

This clonotype was seen at least ten times. The V call is TRBV9, the J call TRBJ2-2, with 8 positions matching TRBD2. The CDR3 covers 17 residues. Trimming removed 5 bases from V and 4 bases from J; junction bases left unmatched: 13. Germline V gene lookup returns CDR1 SGDLS and CDR2 YYNGEE. As DNA, the CDR3 is TGTGCCAGCAGGGATCCCCCCGGGGGGGTTGGCACCGGGGAGCTGTTTTTT. Encoded protein: CASRDPPGGVGTGELFF.

Many counts were recorded for this clonotype. V and J are TRBV3-1 and TRBJ1-5; D remains ambiguous. V was pared by 3 bases and J by 9 bases, with 15 bases between. The CDR3 is made up of 14 amino acids. Germline lookup yields CDR1 LGHDT and CDR2 YNNKEL (reference sequence). The DNA for the CDR3 is TGTGCCAGCAGCCAGGGCAGTCGGACGACGCCCCAGCATTTT. Translation gives CASSQGSRTTPQHF. The full variable domain, rest sourced from reference TRBV3-1 and TRBJ1-5, is DTAVSQTPKYLVTQMGNDKSIKCEQNLGHDTMYWYKQDSKKFLKIMFSYNNKELIINETVPNRFSPKSPDKAHLNLHINSLELGDSAVYFCASSQGSRTTPQHFGDGTRLSIL.

This clonotype was seen ten or more times. This chain uses TRBV11-1 with TRBJ2-5; D is ambiguous. Trimming removed 4 bases from V and 0 bases from J, with 6 bases in between. The CDR3 runs 13 residues. Per the germline V gene, CDR1 is SGHAT and CDR2 is FQDESV (reference sequence). Here the CDR3 reads CASSYSYQETQYF. The CDR3 region has the DNA TGTGCCAGCAGCTATAGCTACCAAGAGACCCAGTACTTC.

This clonotype has ten or more counts. The CDR3 DNA sequence: TGTGCCAGCAGTTTACTCGCGGGAGGGGGCTACGAGCAGTACTTC. It codes for CASSLLAGGGYEQYF. The J gene is TRBJ2-7, the V gene TRBV28; 9 bases fit TRBD2. The CDR3 totals 15 residues. V was clipped by 2 bases and J by 3 bases; unmatched bases: 5. The germline gives CDR1 MDHEN, CDR2 SYDVKM.

CDR3 sequence reads: CASSQESWGEAGANVLTF. The CDR3 DNA reads as TGCGCCAGCAGCCAAGAAAGCTGGGGCGAGGCTGGGGCCAACGTCCTGACTTTC. The chain uses TRBV4-1 and TRBJ2-6, with D possibly TRBD1 on 5 matching bases. The CDR3 is 18 amino acids. The germline V gene has CDR1 MGHRA and CDR2 YSYEKL. V lost 0 bases to trimming and J lost 2 bases, with 14 bases between them.

This clonotype was seen ten or more times. The chain recombines TRBV12-3 or TRBV12-4 with TRBJ2-1; TRBD2 matches 14 bases. V shed 6 bases, J shed 2 bases, and the junction held 6 bases outside the gene matches. The length of the CDR3 is 17 residues. CDR3 nucleotide sequence: TGTGCCAGCAGCCCAAGACTAGCGGGAGGGCCCTACAATGAGCAGTTCTTC. Its protein product is CASSPRLAGGPYNEQFF.

CDR3 sequence reads: CASSIGTIQETQYF. The DNA for the CDR3 is TGTGCCAGTAGTATTGGCACAATCCAAGAGACCCAGTACTTC. The chain uses TRBV19 and TRBJ2-5; D gene ambiguous. V was pared by 3 bases and J by 1 base, with 9 bases between. Germline CDR1 LNHDA, CDR2 SQIVND (reference sequence). The CDR3 loop spans 14 amino acids. The complete variable domain, with remaining parts taken from reference TRBV19 and TRBJ2-5, reads DGGITQSPKYLFRKEGQNVTLSCEQNLNHDAMYWYRQDPGQGLRLIYYSQIVNDFQKGDIAEGYSVSREKKESFPLTVTSAQKNPTAFYLCASSIGTIQETQYFGPGTRLLVL.

This clonotype appeared many times. The V call is TRBV6-1, the J call TRBJ2-2, with TRBD2 matching over 7 bases. This CDR3 region has 14 residues. J was trimmed by 3 bases and V by 6 bases; bases with no gene match: 4. CDR1 and CDR2 (germline): MNHNS, SASEGT. The CDR3 region is CASRGGLDTGELFF. CDR3 DNA: TGTGCCAGCAGGGGAGGGCTCGACACCGGGGAGCTGTTTTTT.

This clonotype was seen at least ten times. J is TRBJ2-3 and V is TRBV13, with a possible D match to TRBD2 (5 bases). Germline V gene lookup returns CDR1 PRHDT and CDR2 FYEKMQ (reference sequence). The CDR3 runs to 16 residues. V was cut by 1 base and J by 6 bases, with 17 bases left in between. Here the CDR3 reads CASSLVGGSMVDTQYF. The CDR3 DNA follows: TGTGCCAGCAGCTTAGTAGGAGGAAGTATGGTTGATACGCAGTATTTT.

This clonotype was detected many times. This rearrangement joins TRBV15 to TRBJ1-2; D call uncertain. Germline CDR1 LNHNV, CDR2 YYDKDF (reference sequence). There are 14 residues in the CDR3. Between the trimmed V and J ends, which lost 1 base and 7 bases, there was a span of 13 bases. The CDR3 DNA is TGTGCCACCAGCAGAGGCGTGGCAGCCCCTGGCTACACCTTC. Its translation: CATSRGVAAPGYTF.

The V and J genes are TRBV6-1 and TRBJ2-1, with unresolved D. Trimming took off 5 bases at V and 4 bases at J, with 6 bases between the two ends. The CDR3 covers 12 residues. Per germline, CDR1 MNHNS and CDR2 SASEGT. The CDR3 region is CASSHRYNEQFF. CDR3 coding DNA: TGTGCCAGCAGTCACAGATACAATGAGCAGTTCTTC.

The CDR3 here is CGCHGGAPPQETQYF. In nucleotides, the CDR3 is TGCGGGTGTCACGGGGGGGCGCCCCCCCAAGAGACCCAGTACTTC. The V gene is TRBV20-1, the J gene TRBJ2-5, with 8 bases aligning to TRBD2. The CDR3 has 15 amino acids. Per germline, CDR1 DFQATT and CDR2 SNEGSKA (reference sequence).

In regard to this clonotype: One end of the junction is discordant with germline, which a read error may explain. The gene calls are TRBV6-1 and TRBJ2-1, with D unresolved. This CDR3 has 15 residues. Germline V gene data show CDR1 as MNHNS and CDR2 as SASEGT. CDR3 bases: TGCGCCAGCAGTGAAATCGGCCCGGAGAGGAGTGAGCAGTTCTTC. It translates to CASSEIGPERSEQFF.

Many counts were recorded for this clonotype. The chain uses TRBV2 and TRBJ1-1; a weak D match, TRBD1 (5 bases). Germline V gene sequence: CDR1 SNHLY, CDR2 FYNNEI. The germline V and J ends were trimmed by 8 bases and 1 base, with 23 bases remaining between them. CDR3 size: 17 residues. The CDR3 region has the DNA TGTGCCAGCTGCCCTACCCGGGGAGGGAGGGGGAACACTGAAGCTTTCTTT. It translates to CASCPTRGGRGNTEAFF.

This clonotype was observed many times. V gene TRBV20-1 combines with J gene TRBJ2-2; 9 bases are shared with TRBD2. Germline CDR1 and CDR2: DFQATT and SNEGSKA (reference sequence). CDR3 length: 17 residues. After removal of 0 bases from V and 2 bases from J, the junction contained 7 bases not matched to a gene. CDR3 nucleotide sequence: TGCAGTGCTAGAGATCGGCGGGGGGGCGGTAACACCGGGGAGCTGTTTTTT. This codes for CSARDRRGGGNTGELFF.

This clonotype came up many times. The rearrangement uses TRBV7-9 and TRBJ2-4; perhaps TRBD2 as D (5 bases). CDR1 SEHNR and CDR2 FQNEAQ come from the germline V gene (reference sequence). Trimming stripped 5 bases from V and 8 bases from J, with 10 bases between. The CDR3 loop spans 12 amino acids. The CDR3 sequence: CASSPGVDIQYF. The CDR3 nucleotides read TGTGCCAGCAGCCCCGGGGTTGACATTCAGTACTTC.

This sequence joins TRBV12-3 or TRBV12-4 and TRBJ1-6, with D hard to call. This CDR3 has 14 residues. V lost 11 bases and J 0 bases, leaving 11 bases between the germline ends. The CDR3 sequence is CAGSASSYNSPLHF. CDR3 in DNA: TGTGCCGGTTCCGCGAGCTCCTATAATTCACCCCTCCACTTT.

This clonotype was counted between two and nine times. The chain joins TRBV24-1 to TRBJ2-7, with TRBD1 matching over 7 bases. Losses at the gene ends were 2 bases for V and 8 bases for J; bases not matched to a gene: 8. Germline loops: CDR1 KGHDR, CDR2 SFDVKD. The CDR3 is made up of 14 amino acids. CDR3 nucleotide sequence: TGTGCCACCAGTGATTCGGCCCGAGGGGGCCAGCAGTACTTC. It codes for CATSDSARGGQQYF.

The CDR3 bases are TGTGCCAGTAGTATAAAAAAACAAGTCTACAATGAGCAGTTCTTC. Translated, it gives CASSIKKQVYNEQFF. The genes are TRBV7-9 and TRBJ2-1; D gene unclear. Germline assignment: CDR1 SEHNR and CDR2 FQNEAQ (reference sequence). Deletions cut 9 bases from V and 3 bases from J, with 18 bases between. The CDR3 totals 15 residues.

This clonotype was seen many times. The chain recombines TRBV20-1 with TRBJ1-2, with D maybe TRBD1 (5 bases). The germline V gene encodes CDR1 DFQATT and CDR2 SNEGSKA (reference sequence). This CDR3 is built from 12 residues. V was shortened by 1 base and J by 7 bases, with 10 bases between the two germline ends. The CDR3 reads CSARGWDLGYTF. The CDR3 region has the DNA TGCAGTGCTAGAGGTTGGGACCTTGGCTACACCTTC.

Remarks on this clonotype: Since a much larger clone is just one base distant, this may be a read error. V gene TRBV5-1 combines with J gene TRBJ2-1; 14 nucleotides line up with TRBD2. After removal of 4 bases from V and 4 bases from J, the junction contained 13 bases not matched to a gene. This CDR3 contains 19 residues. Germline-derived CDR1 and CDR2 are SGHRS and YFSETQ. The CDR3 is CASSPLYSWTSGRYNEQFF. The CDR3 DNA is TGCGCCAGCAGCCCCTTGTACTCTTGGACTAGCGGGAGGTACAATGAGCAGTTCTTC.

Worth noting for this clonotype: This may be a read error: a much more frequent sequence differs by one nucleotide. The CDR3 region has the DNA TGTGCCAGTAATATAAGAGGGCCGAAATCCTACAATGAGCAGTTCTTC. Translating it yields CASNIRGPKSYNEQFF. The V call is TRBV19, the J call TRBJ2-1; a possible D gene is TRBD2 (5 bases). Germline loops: CDR1 LNHDA, CDR2 SQIVND (reference sequence). The CDR3 has 16 amino acids.

The sample holds a few counts of this clonotype. The V call is TRBV5-1, the J call TRBJ2-7, with unresolved D. This CDR3 is 14 amino acids long. In germline, CDR1 is SGHRS, CDR2 YFSETQ. V lost 4 bases, J lost 2 bases, and 13 bases lay in between. The CDR3 sequence is CASSPTWVPYEQYF. The CDR3 DNA is TGCGCCAGCAGCCCTACATGGGTCCCCTACGAGCAGTACTTC.

In its sample, this clonotype was seen many times. V and J are TRBV2 and TRBJ2-1, with 7 bases lining up with TRBD2. V gave up 7 bases and J gave up 7 bases; unmatched junction bases: 10. The germline gives CDR1 SNHLY, CDR2 FYNNEI. The CDR3 length is 14 residues. CDR3: CASKASGTLNEQFF. The DNA of the CDR3 is TGTGCCAGCAAAGCCAGCGGGACTCTGAATGAGCAGTTCTTC.

There are many counts of this clonotype. The chain couples TRBV6-1 to TRBJ1-2; 8 nucleotides match TRBD1. Germline CDR1 reads MNHNS; CDR2 reads SASEGT. Trimming cost V 7 bases and J 3 bases; bases outside gene matches: 10. The CDR3 contains 15 residues. The CDR3 DNA follows: TGTGCCAGCATCCCGGGCCCAGGGGGCTACTATGGCTACACCTTC. This gives the protein CASIPGPGGYYGYTF.

In this sample, this clonotype turned up a few times. This chain joins TRBV11-3 and TRBJ1-3; D ambiguous. V was pared by 5 bases and J by 0 bases, with 5 bases between. Germline V gives CDR1 SGHNT, CDR2 YENEEA. This CDR3 region has 13 residues. CDR3 in amino acids: CASSGRSGNTIYF. CDR3 sequence (DNA): TGTGCCAGCAGCGGGCGCTCTGGAAACACCATATATTTT.

This clonotype was detected many times. This chain uses TRBV12-3 or TRBV12-4 with TRBJ1-1; TRBD1 agrees at 8 bases. The CDR3 runs to 14 residues. The trim removed 5 bases at V and 3 bases at J, leaving 5 bases unmatched. CDR3 sequence reads: CASSLTGVYTEAFF. The CDR3 DNA follows: TGTGCCAGCAGTCTGACAGGGGTATACACTGAAGCTTTCTTT.

The chain links TRBV7-9 to TRBJ2-3; 7 bases align to TRBD2. The CDR3 totals 17 residues. Germline V lookup: CDR1 SEHNR, CDR2 FQNEAQ (reference sequence). V trimming: 5 bases; J trimming: 0 bases; junction bases outside the gene matches: 11. The CDR3 spells CASSPIRAGVSTDTQYF. The CDR3 coding sequence is TGTGCCAGCAGCCCCATAAGGGCGGGAGTTAGCACAGATACGCAGTATTTT. The full variable domain, with the rest looked up from reference TRBV7-9 and TRBJ2-3, is DTGVSQNPRHKITKRGQNVTFRCDPISEHNRLYWYRQTLGQGPEFLTYFQNEAQLEKSRLLSDRFSAERPKGSFSTLEIQRTEQGDSAMYLCASSPIRAGVSTDTQYFGPGTRLTVL.